Detailed here is one TCR beta chain. The antigen remains unidentified. V was cut by 5 bases and J by 7 bases, with 18 bases left in between. The CDR3 has 15 amino acids. Germline V gene lookup returns CDR1 MDHEN and CDR2 SYDVKM. The sample is drawn from a study of shared clonotypes between healthy human individuals. Memory CD4+ cells were the fraction left after CD45RA+ naive selection. Using immunoSEQ multiplex PCR, the repertoire was profiled, and TCRdb retains in-frame clones only, with some absent. This table has 600,000 to 800,000 clones, over 60% appearing once. Study-wide findings and caveats: The four-donor shared clonotypes exceeded non-shared clonotypes in generation probability, with non-shared ones scoring lower. Rarefaction showed sorted-subset sequencing was incomplete despite large depth.

This clonotype originated in a woman under 40 in good health. Source material: memory CD4+ T cells sorted from blood. The subset was: CD45RA-negative fraction. The rearrangement joins TRBV28 to TRBJ1-3, with D possibly matching TRBD1 (5 bases). The CDR3 spells CASSETVASRNTIYF. CDR3 DNA sequence: TGTGCCAGCAGTGAGACAGTGGCTTCTCGGAACACCATATATTTT.